This T cell receptor beta chain was captured by sequencing in a study of PD-1 blockade in mismatch repair-deficient tumors. The CDR3 covers 16 residues. CDR1 and CDR2 from the germline V gene are ENHRY and SYGVKD. The V and J ends lost 5 bases and 4 bases, in that order; junction bases with no gene match: 8. Libraries were prepared by immunoSEQ multiplex PCR; TCRdb keeps only in-frame clonotypes and omits some of them. The top ten clones hold 4.7% of a sample with about 110,000 clones, about 83% of them seen once. The source material was peripheral blood, sampled just over 59 weeks after starting pembrolizumab. The source of this sequence is an adult with mismatch repair-deficient cancer. This chain links TRBV10-3 with TRBJ1-3; 10 bases match TRBD1. This chain's CDR3 is CAISQTGTGAGNTIYF. In DNA form, the CDR3 reads TGTGCCATCAGTCAAACCGGGACAGGGGCAGGAAACACCATATATTTT.